This T cell receptor (beta chain) was documented in a study of T-cell reconstitution after alpha-beta-depleted transplantation in children. This clonotype appeared many times. Germline-derived CDR1 and CDR2 are SEHNR and FQNEAQ (reference sequence). V was clipped by 1 base and J by 2 bases, with 10 bases between them. The CDR3 contains 15 residues. TCRbeta library preparation incorporated unique molecular identifiers. Using its own MiXCR run on the PCR reads, TCRdb lists one record per CDR3 protein. Of fewer than 90,000 distinct CDR3 sequences listed, roughly 6.6% are singletons. The sample was PBMCs from the stem cell graft donor, taken from the stem cell graft. The clonotype was recovered from a human donor who donated a stem cell graft to a child with acute lymphoblastic leukemia. The gene calls are TRBV7-9 and TRBJ2-3; D possibly corresponds to TRBD2 (5 bases). Written as DNA, the CDR3 is TGTGCCAGCAGCTTAGGTCTAGCAAACACAGATACGCAGTATTTT. It is translated as CASSLGLANTDTQYF.